This paragraph covers one T cell receptor (beta chain) sequence. What it binds is not known. This entry is derived from a study of Ad26.COV2.S vaccination and SARS-CoV-2 variants. Study-wide results and limits: It is possible that the TCR breadth and depth analyses underestimated the total T cell responses. The study found similar non-spike TCR breadth in vaccine and placebo recipients.

Sequencing used immunoSEQ multiplex PCR; TCRdb keeps in-frame clones, though not all of them. Of roughly 150,000 clones listed, roughly 90% were seen once; the top ten hold around 5.1%. This CDR3 has 15 amino acids. The J gene is TRBJ2-2, the V gene TRBV21-1; the DNA was not used to check the table's D call, TRBD1. TRBV21-1 counts as a pseudogene. The receptor's source is a human donor who had recovered from COVID-19. The sample here was peripheral blood, taken after recovery from COVID-19. CDR3: CASSNETENTGELFF. The CDR3 bases are TGTGCCAGCAGCAATGAGACAGAAAACACCGGGGAGCTGTTTTTT.